The clone carrying this T cell receptor (beta chain) was counted between two and nine times. TCRdb fed the 5' RACE reads into MiXCR, producing one record per CDR3 protein. The sample has around 510,000 distinct CDR3 sequences; about 13% are singletons. The data belong to a study of identical twins. This sample also belongs to another study, concerning yellow fever vaccine responses in identical twins.

The TCR originated in a woman aged 18-29 years in good health. Sequences were obtained from CD4+ T cells sorted from blood.

Written as DNA, the CDR3 is TGTGCCAGCAGTTTGACCCTAGCGGGATACTACGAGCAGTACTTC. Protein product: CASSLTLAGYYEQYF. The V gene is TRBV27, the J gene TRBJ2-7, with 9 bases fitting TRBD2. The CDR3 is 15 amino acids. Germline CDR1 MNHEY, CDR2 SMNVEV (reference sequence). After removal of 3 bases from V and 3 bases from J, the junction contained 6 bases not matched to a gene.